This T cell receptor (beta chain) was captured by sequencing in a study of cytomegalovirus exposure and HLA in healthy donors. In the study overall: Earlier results showed roughly 120 million unique TCR beta sequences derived from 150 million to 200 million T cells. Whole-study results and caveats: Later work found most CMV-associated TCR beta chains apparently HLA-restricted.

Germline CDR1 and CDR2: MNHEY and SMNVEV (reference sequence). This CDR3 spans 16 amino acids. V lost 5 bases, J lost 0 bases, and 9 bases stayed unmatched. A multiplex PCR was run with 60 Vbeta primers and 13 Jbeta primers. Only in-frame clones appear in the TCRdb table, and some are missing; sequencing was by immunoSEQ multiplex PCR. The sample records 150,000 to 200,000 clones, about 80% being singletons. Comment on this clone: Its specificity is not known.

V is TRBV27 and J is TRBJ2-7; 8 bases line up with TRBD1. Source material: PBMCs. The TCR was taken from a woman younger than 45 in good health and CMV-seropositive. The CDR3 sequence is CASSEWGGQGSYEQYF. The DNA for the CDR3 is TGTGCCAGCAGTGAGTGGGGTGGACAGGGCTCCTACGAGCAGTACTTC.